Following are 21 T cell receptor beta chains from one sample sequenced in a study of T-cell reconstitution after alpha-beta-depleted transplantation in children. TCRbeta library preparation incorporated unique molecular identifiers. TCRdb re-called the PCR reads with MiXCR, one entry per CDR3 protein. This table holds about 540,000 distinct CDR3 sequences, approximately 20% found once. The specimen comprised PBMCs from the stem cell graft donor, sampled from the stem cell graft. The receptors derive from a human donor who donated a stem cell graft to a child with acute lymphoblastic leukemia.

In its sample, this clonotype was seen many times. The chain employs TRBV11-2 and TRBJ2-5, with TRBD2 as a possible D gene (5 bases). Germline-derived CDR1 and CDR2 are SGHAT and FQNNGV. Trimming took off 3 bases at V and 4 bases at J, with 9 bases between the two ends. The CDR3 extends over 13 amino acids. CDR3 sequence (DNA): TGTGCCAGCAGCTTGTGGAGGACAGAGACCCAGTACTTC. Amino acid sequence: CASSLWRTETQYF.

This clonotype has more than one count but fewer than ten. This chain links TRBV24-1 with TRBJ2-1; TRBD1 is a possible D gene (6 bases). The CDR3 has 15 amino acids. Trimming took 1 base from V and 8 from J, leaving 14 bases between them. Germline V CDR1 and CDR2: KGHDR, SFDVKD. The CDR3 coding sequence is TGTGCCACCAGTGATTTAAGGCAGCAGGGGTATGAGCAGTTCTTC. This translates into CATSDLRQQGYEQFF.

This clonotype has only a few counts. The rearrangement links TRBV29-1 to TRBJ2-1, with a weak D call TRBD1 (5 bases). Germline assignment: CDR1 SQVTM and CDR2 ANQGSEA. The CDR3 sequence is 14 residues long. The V end was cut by 2 bases, the J end by 6 bases, with 14 bases between. As DNA, the CDR3 is TGCAGCGTTGAACGCAGGGCCCTGGCCAATGAGCAGTTCTTC. This codes for CSVERRALANEQFF.

The sample holds a few counts of this clonotype. The J gene is TRBJ2-7, the V gene TRBV13, with no clear D. The V and J ends lost 5 bases and 0 bases respectively, with 17 bases between them. CDR3 length equals 16 residues. Germline V lookup: CDR1 PRHDT, CDR2 FYEKMQ (reference sequence). The CDR3 sequence is CASSPSARPSSYEQYF. The CDR3 bases are TGTGCCAGCAGCCCCTCAGCCAGGCCTAGCTCCTACGAGCAGTACTTC.

A few counts support this clonotype. This chain links TRBV7-9 with TRBJ1-2; D uncertain. The CDR3 sequence is 15 residues long. V was shortened by 0 bases and J by 5 bases, with 13 bases between the two germline ends. Germline V gene sequence: CDR1 SEHNR, CDR2 FQNEAQ (reference sequence). In DNA, the CDR3 is TGTGCCAGCAGCTTAGCGGGCAAAGGGAAATATGGCTACACCTTC. It specifies CASSLAGKGKYGYTF.

This clonotype appeared a few times. This sequence joins TRBV2 and TRBJ2-7; D is uncertain. The germline CDR1 and CDR2 sequences are SNHLY and FYNNEI. V gave up 2 bases and J gave up 1 base, with 6 bases separating them. This CDR3 spans 13 amino acids. CDR3 DNA: TGTGCCAGCAGTGAATTGGCTTCCTACGAGCAGTACTTC. Translating gives CASSELASYEQYF.

About this clonotype itself: Germline and junction disagree at one end, which may indicate a read error. The chain combines TRBV10-3 with TRBJ1-5, with 7 bases aligning to TRBD1. Germline CDR1 reads ENHRY; CDR2 reads SYGVKD. CDR3 size: 16 residues. The CDR3 protein is CAISQSHRGQDQPQHF. The DNA of the CDR3 is TGTGCCATCAGTCAGTCGCACAGGGGCCAGGATCAGCCCCAGCATTTT.

This chain uses TRBV29-1 with TRBJ2-7; D is perhaps TRBD1 (6 bases). Germline V gives CDR1 SQVTM, CDR2 ANQGSEA. The CDR3 extends over 13 amino acids. Trimming left V 7 bases short and J 5 bases short, with 18 bases between. Here the CDR3 reads CSGRGQGIHEQYF. The CDR3 region has the DNA TGCAGCGGCCGGGGACAAGGGATCCACGAGCAGTACTTC.

This clonotype showed up just a few times. The conserved closing phenylalanine or tryptophan is absent in this CDR3, likely reflecting a read error. CDR3 bases: TGCGCCAGCAGCCAAGATAGGAACCGTTTACAGGCCTACGAGCAGTACTGC. It translates to CASSQDRNRLQAYEQYC. V and J are TRBV4-1 and TRBJ2-7, with a weak D call TRBD1 (5 bases). This CDR3 has 17 residues. With 0 bases removed from V and 2 bases from J, the gap between germline ends came to 17 bases. Germline V gene sequence: CDR1 MGHRA, CDR2 YSYEKL.

This clonotype was counted only a few times. This chain uses TRBV3-1 with TRBJ2-3, with 7 bases lining up with TRBD2. The CDR3 runs 16 residues. V was pared by 2 bases and J by 0 bases, with 5 bases of the junction left unmatched. Per germline, CDR1 LGHDT and CDR2 YNNKEL (reference sequence). CDR3 bases: TGTGCCAGCAGCCAACCTAGCGGTCCTAGCACAGATACGCAGTATTTT. Its translation: CASSQPSGPSTDTQYF.

The J gene is TRBJ2-5, the V gene TRBV29-1, with a weak D call TRBD1 (5 bases). The CDR3 is 12 residues long. Germline-derived CDR1 and CDR2 are SQVTM and ANQGSEA. Trimming took off 4 bases at V and 5 bases at J, with 11 bases between the two ends. CDR3: CSVGDSGETQYF. In nucleotides, the CDR3 is TGCAGCGTTGGCGACAGTGGCGAGACCCAGTACTTC.

The CDR3 sequence is CSVEDPASGDNEQFF. The DNA for the CDR3 is TGCAGCGTTGAAGATCCAGCTAGCGGGGACAATGAGCAGTTCTTC. The chain is built from TRBV29-1 and TRBJ2-1, with TRBD2 matching 9 bases. In germline, CDR1 is SQVTM, CDR2 ANQGSEA. With V trimmed by 0 bases and J by 5 bases, 5 bases remained unmatched. The CDR3 covers 15 residues.

This chain links TRBV10-1 with TRBJ2-2; tentatively, D is TRBD1 or TRBD2 (5 bases each). This CDR3 comprises 14 residues. Trimming took off 6 bases at V and 3 bases at J, with 11 bases between the two ends. Germline values: CDR1 WNHNN, CDR2 SYGVQD (reference sequence). This chain's CDR3 is CASRSGTDTGELFF. CDR3 in DNA: TGCGCCAGCAGGTCCGGGACGGACACCGGGGAGCTGTTTTTT.

This clonotype came up a few times. This rearrangement joins TRBV12-3 or TRBV12-4 to TRBJ2-3; TRBD2 matches 9 bases. After removal of 3 bases from V and 6 bases from J, the junction contained 13 bases not matched to a gene. CDR3 length: 17 amino acids. The CDR3, as DNA: TGTGCCAGCAGTTTTCTCGGTTTTGCGGGAGGGTTGGATACGCAGTATTTT. It yields the protein CASSFLGFAGGLDTQYF.

This chain joins TRBV10-3 and TRBJ1-1; 9 bases line up with TRBD1. In germline, CDR1 is ENHRY, CDR2 SYGVKD. V shed 6 bases, J shed 1 base, and the junction held 9 bases outside the gene matches. The CDR3 covers 16 residues. CDR3 sequence reads: CAIRASGTGKNTEAFF. The CDR3 nucleotides are TGTGCCATCAGAGCTTCAGGGACAGGGAAGAACACTGAAGCTTTCTTT.

CDR3 sequence (DNA): TGTGCCAGCAGCTTGAGAGGGTTTGCCTACGAGCAGTACTTC. Encoded protein: CASSLRGFAYEQYF. The chain links TRBV5-5 to TRBJ2-7; tentative D call: TRBD2 (5 bases). This CDR3 spans 14 amino acids. Germline CDR1 reads SGHKS; CDR2 reads YYEKEE (reference sequence). Trimming shortened V by 1 base and J by 2 bases, and 10 bases separated the two germline ends.

This chain uses TRBV18 with TRBJ2-5; 7 bases fit TRBD1. The ends lost 3 bases at V and 7 bases at J; junction bases unmatched: 11. The CDR3 runs to 15 residues. The germline gives CDR1 KGHSH, CDR2 LQKENI. The CDR3 DNA reads TGTGCCAGCTCACCGCAACGACAGGGATCAGGGACCCAGTACTTC. Amino acids: CASSPQRQGSGTQYF.

The V gene is TRBV20-1, the J gene TRBJ2-7, with D perhaps TRBD1 (6 bases). Looked up from germline, CDR1 is DFQATT and CDR2 is SNEGSKA (reference sequence). This CDR3 contains 14 residues. The V gene lost 5 bases and the J gene lost 5 bases, with 19 bases spanning the gap. The CDR3 sequence: CSAVPPVGGHEQYF. CDR3 DNA: TGCAGTGCTGTCCCGCCCGTTGGGGGCCACGAGCAGTACTTC.

This rearrangement joins TRBV20-1 to TRBJ2-5, with a weak D call TRBD2 (5 bases). V was pared by 4 bases and J by 5 bases, with 14 bases between. This CDR3 is built from 13 residues. Germline V gene data show CDR1 as DFQATT and CDR2 as SNEGSKA (reference sequence). The CDR3 nucleotides read TGCAGTGCTATGGGCGGGTTGCTGGAGACCCAGTACTTC. This gives the protein CSAMGGLLETQYF.

There are a few counts of this clonotype. The genes are TRBV20-1 and TRBJ2-2, with a possible D match to TRBD1 (6 bases). Trimming shortened V by 3 bases and J by 3 bases, and 14 bases separated the two germline ends. This CDR3 has 15 residues. Germline V gene sequence: CDR1 DFQATT, CDR2 SNEGSKA (reference sequence). The CDR3 DNA reads as TGCAGTGCTAGGCCAGACACAGGGTACACCGGGGAGCTGTTTTTT. This sequence encodes CSARPDTGYTGELFF.

This clonotype has more than one count but fewer than ten. The chain combines TRBV29-1 with TRBJ2-1, with 7 positions matching TRBD2. CDR3 length equals 15 residues. Germline assignment: CDR1 SQVTM and CDR2 ANQGSEA. The J segment lost 8 bases and the V segment lost 6 bases, leaving 16 bases of the junction unmatched. The CDR3 loop is CSVVDGAGYEDEQFF. CDR3 DNA: TGCAGCGTCGTTGACGGAGCGGGGTATGAAGATGAGCAGTTCTTC.